This entry features one T cell receptor (beta chain) sequence. This sample is drawn from a study of blood T cells in healthy people across ages. The CDR3 consists of 15 residues. Germline-derived CDR1 and CDR2 are SQVTM and ANQGSEA. Between the trimmed V and J ends, which lost 2 bases and 2 bases, there was a span of 15 bases. The authors ran a second PCR of roughly 6 to 11 cycles using a sample-barcoded 5' primer and a J-beta primer mix. Each CDR3 protein is one row after TCRdb ran MiXCR on the 5' RACE reads. The table records about 1.4 million distinct CDR3 sequences, almost 60% of them present only once.

The V and J genes are TRBV29-1 and TRBJ2-5; D is unresolved. The TCR comes from a man aged 18 to 30 in good health. The sample taken for sequencing was blood. The CDR3 spells CSVETWTTEQETQYF. The CDR3 DNA follows: TGCAGCGTTGAAACATGGACGACTGAACAAGAGACCCAGTACTTC.